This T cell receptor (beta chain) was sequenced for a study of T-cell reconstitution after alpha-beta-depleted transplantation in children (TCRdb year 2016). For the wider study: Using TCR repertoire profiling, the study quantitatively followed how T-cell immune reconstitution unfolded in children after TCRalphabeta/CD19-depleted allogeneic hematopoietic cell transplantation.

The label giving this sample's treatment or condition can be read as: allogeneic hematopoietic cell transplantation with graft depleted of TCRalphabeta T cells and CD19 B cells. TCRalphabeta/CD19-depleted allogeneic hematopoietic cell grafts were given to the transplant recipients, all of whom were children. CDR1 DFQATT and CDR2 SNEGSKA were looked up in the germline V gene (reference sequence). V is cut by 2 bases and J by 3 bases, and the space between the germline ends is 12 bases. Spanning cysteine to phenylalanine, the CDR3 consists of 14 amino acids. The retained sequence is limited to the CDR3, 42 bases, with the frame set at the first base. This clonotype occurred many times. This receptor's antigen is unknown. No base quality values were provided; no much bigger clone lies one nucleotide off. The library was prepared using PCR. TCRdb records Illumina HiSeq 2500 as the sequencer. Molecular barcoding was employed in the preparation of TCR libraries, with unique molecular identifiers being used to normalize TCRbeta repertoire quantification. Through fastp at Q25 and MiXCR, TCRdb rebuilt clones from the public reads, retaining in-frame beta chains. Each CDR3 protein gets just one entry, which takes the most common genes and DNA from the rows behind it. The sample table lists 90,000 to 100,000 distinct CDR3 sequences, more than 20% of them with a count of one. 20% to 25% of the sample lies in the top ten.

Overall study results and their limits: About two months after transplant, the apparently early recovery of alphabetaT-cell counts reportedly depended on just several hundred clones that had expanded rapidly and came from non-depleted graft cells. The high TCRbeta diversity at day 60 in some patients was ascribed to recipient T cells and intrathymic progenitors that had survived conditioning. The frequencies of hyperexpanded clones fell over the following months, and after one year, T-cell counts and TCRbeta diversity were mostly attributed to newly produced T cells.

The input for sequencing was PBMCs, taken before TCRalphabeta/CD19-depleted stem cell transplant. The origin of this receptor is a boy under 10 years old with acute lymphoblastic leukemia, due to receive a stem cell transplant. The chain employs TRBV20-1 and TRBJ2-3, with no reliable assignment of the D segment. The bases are TGCAGTGCTAGAACACCCAAAGGGACAGATACGCAGTATTTT. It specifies CSARTPKGTDTQYF.